In its sample, the clone carrying this TCR beta chain was seen a few times. The antigen remains undetermined. Germline loops: CDR1 MGHRA, CDR2 YSYEKL. The CDR3 is made up of 14 amino acids. The germline V and J ends were trimmed by 5 bases and 5 bases, with 15 bases remaining between them. Preparation of the TCRbeta library used unique molecular identifiers. TCRdb analysed the PCR reads with MiXCR anew, one entry per CDR3 protein. The repertoire holds 750,000 to 950,000 distinct CDR3 sequences, with about 16% as singletons. This specimen belongs to a study of T-cell reconstitution after alpha-beta-depleted transplantation in children. Study-wide findings and caveats: The high TCRbeta diversity at day 60 in some patients came from surviving recipient T cells and thymic progenitors. The study reportedly traced alpha-beta T cells about two months after transplant to several hundred expanded graft clones. T-cell numbers and diversity one year post-transplant derived largely from freshly generated T cells.

This receptor was taken from a male patient between 10 and 17 years old who had a stem cell transplant for acute lymphoblastic leukemia, so the T cells may come from the graft donor. The sample in question was PBMCs, mostly from graft donor cells, obtained 360 days after TCRalphabeta/CD19-depleted stem cell transplant. The chain recombines TRBV4-1 with TRBJ2-5; D might be TRBD2 (5 bases). This chain's CDR3 is CASSVGVIQETQYF. Written as DNA, the CDR3 is TGCGCCAGCAGCGTGGGAGTGATTCAGGAGACCCAGTACTTC.